This TCR beta chain was identified in a study of regulatory dendritic cells for organ transplantation. CFSE-labeled sorted T cells met regulatory or mature dendritic cells for 4 to 6 days. Findings and limits, study-wide: Memory T cells were less diverse than naive, with memory CD8+ most oligoclonal.

The V and J ends lost 0 bases and 8 bases respectively, with 9 bases between them. CDR3 length: 13 residues. Germline CDR1 reads SGDLS; CDR2 reads YYNGEE. Clones were read by immunoSEQ multiplex PCR, and TCRdb kept only the in-frame ones, dropping some. The sample has approximately 12,000 clones; roughly nine tenths are singletons. For this clone: What it binds is unknown.

V usage is TRBV9 and J usage is TRBJ2-1; no reliable D call. The sequencing sample was made of naive CD8+ T cells from blood cultured with regulatory dendritic cells. Subset specified: CD45RA+ naive T cells. This clonotype originated in a human donor in good health. The CDR3 reads CASSVAGADEQFF. CDR3 nucleotides: TGTGCCAGCAGCGTAGCAGGTGCGGATGAGCAGTTCTTC.